These 13 T cell receptor beta chains share one sample of origin, sequenced in a study of Graves' ophthalmopathy and Graves' hyperthyroidism. RNA transcripts provided the template for amplifying TCR beta CDR3 regions. First-round RT-PCR with HTBI primers preceded a second-round multiplex PCR. TCRdb recomputed calls from the multiplex PCR reads with MiXCR, one row per CDR3 protein. The data show about 500,000 distinct CDR3 sequences, 35% to 45% seen once. The specimen was peripheral blood or thyroid tissue (not recorded which). The receptor set was obtained from an adult man with Graves' hyperthyroidism.

This clonotype showed up just a few times. V and J are TRBV29-1 and TRBJ2-7, with 10 bases lining up with TRBD2. The CDR3 loop spans 14 amino acids. With 6 bases clipped from V and 5 bases from J, the junction kept 10 bases outside the gene matches. The germline V gene has CDR1 SQVTM and CDR2 ANQGSEA. The CDR3 DNA reads as TGCAGCGTAAGCGGGAGGGCCGTTCCCGACGAGCAGTACTTC. Protein sequence: CSVSGRAVPDEQYF.

This clonotype was observed many times. The V call is TRBV2, the J call TRBJ1-6; D remains ambiguous. Trimming stripped 8 bases from V and 7 bases from J, with 12 bases between. The CDR3 consists of 13 residues. CDR1 and CDR2 from the germline V gene are SNHLY and FYNNEI. The CDR3 coding sequence is TGTGCCAGCTCCGGAGCCCTCAATTCACCCCTCCACTTT. It translates to CASSGALNSPLHF.

The rearrangement uses TRBV7-9 and TRBJ2-1; no clear D gene. V gave up 3 bases and J gave up 3 bases, with 6 bases separating them. This CDR3 is built from 13 residues. Germline CDR1 is SEHNR and CDR2 is FQNEAQ (reference sequence). Here the CDR3 DNA reads TGTGCCAGCAGCTTGAACAGCTACAATGAGCAGTTCTTC. Amino acid sequence: CASSLNSYNEQFF.

About this clonotype itself: Since a much larger clone is just one base distant, this may be a read error. The missing conserved phenylalanine or tryptophan at the end of this CDR3 makes a read error likely. In nucleotides, the CDR3 is TGCAGTGTTAACCGGGACAGGGCGGTGAACACTGAAGCTTTCCTT. This sequence encodes CSVNRDRAVNTEAFL. V and J are TRBV20-1 and TRBJ1-1, with 9 bases that match TRBD1. Trimming at V came to 7 bases and at J to 0 bases, leaving 9 bases not matched to a gene. Germline V gene sequence: CDR1 DFQATT, CDR2 SNEGSKA (reference sequence). The CDR3 is 15 residues long.

There are many counts of this clonotype. The gene calls are TRBV19 and TRBJ1-5; D unclear. Between the trimmed V and J ends, which lost 3 bases and 5 bases, there was a span of 8 bases. Germline CDR1 is LNHDA and CDR2 is SQIVND (reference sequence). CDR3 length: 13 amino acids. CDR3 nucleotide sequence: TGTGCCAGTAGTATCTCTGGCCATCAGCCCCAGCATTTT. Its protein is CASSISGHQPQHF.

This clonotype was seen at least ten times. The chain links TRBV12-3 or TRBV12-4 to TRBJ1-4; 7 bases map to TRBD1. The CDR3 contains 13 residues. Trimming removed 3 bases from V and 8 bases from J; junction bases left unmatched: 3. The CDR3 loop reads CASSFTGDEKLFF. As DNA, the CDR3 is TGTGCCAGCAGTTTTACAGGGGACGAAAAACTGTTTTTT.

This chain joins TRBV20-1 and TRBJ2-6; 8 nucleotides align to TRBD1. In germline, CDR1 is DFQATT, CDR2 SNEGSKA (reference sequence). The CDR3 totals 16 residues. The CDR3 here is CSTADRVGSGANVLTF. Written as DNA, the CDR3 is TGCAGCACCGCGGACAGGGTGGGCTCTGGGGCCAACGTCCTGACTTTC.

This clonotype was counted at least ten times. The V call is TRBV6-6, the J call TRBJ1-1, with a weak D call TRBD1 (5 bases). The CDR3 extends over 17 amino acids. V dropped 0 bases and J dropped 1 base, with 15 bases sitting between them. Germline CDR1 reads MNHNY; CDR2 reads SVGAGI (reference sequence). CDR3 in amino acids: CASSYSAGLGTNTEAFF. The CDR3 bases are TGTGCCAGCAGTTACTCGGCAGGGCTTGGTACGAACACTGAAGCTTTCTTT.

The V gene is TRBV29-1, the J gene TRBJ1-1, with a tentative D call TRBD1 (6 bases). Germline V gene data show CDR1 as SQVTM and CDR2 as ANQGSEA. Trimming cost V 3 bases and J 3 bases, with 17 bases left between them. CDR3 size: 15 residues. The chain's CDR3 is CSVEFSGDTYTEAFF. CDR3 coding DNA: TGCAGCGTTGAGTTTAGCGGGGACACTTACACTGAAGCTTTCTTT.

As for this clonotype: A much larger clonotype is one base distant, so this may be a read error. The rearrangement joins TRBV2 to TRBJ2-2; D not resolved. The germline V gene encodes CDR1 SNHLY and CDR2 FYNNEI. The CDR3 is 13 amino acids. With 0 bases removed from V and 4 bases from J, the gap between germline ends came to 3 bases. DNA of the CDR3: TGTGCCAGCAGTGAAGCGGGCACCGGGGAGCTGTTTTTT. It encodes CASSEAGTGELFF.

This clonotype was recorded at least ten times. The CDR3 nucleotides are TGTGCCAGCAGCTTGATTGGTTACAGCACTGAAGCTTTCTTT. Amino acid sequence: CASSLIGYSTEAFF. V gene TRBV7-2 combines with J gene TRBJ1-1, with no clear D. The germline V gene encodes CDR1 SGHTA and CDR2 FQGNSA. CDR3 length: 14 amino acids. V gave up 3 bases and J gave up 4 bases, with 12 bases separating them. The full variable domain, completed using reference TRBV7-2 and TRBJ1-1, is GAGVSQSPSNKVTEKGKDVELRCDPISGHTALYWYRQSLGQGLEFLIYFQGNSAPDKSGLPSDRFSAERTGGSVSTLTIQRTQQEDSAVYLCASSLIGYSTEAFFGQGTRLTVV.

The sample holds many counts of this clonotype. This chain links TRBV2 with TRBJ2-7; D might be TRBD1 (5 bases). CDR1 and CDR2 (germline): SNHLY, FYNNEI. The length of the CDR3 is 12 residues. V lost 7 bases and J 4 bases, leaving 11 bases between the germline ends. This CDR3 reads CASTRVGYEQYF. The CDR3 DNA reads as TGTGCCAGCACCAGGGTTGGTTACGAGCAGTACTTC.

About this clonotype: A much larger clone lies a single base off, so this may be a read error. V usage is TRBV2 and J usage is TRBJ1-5, with a weak D call TRBD1 (6 bases). This CDR3 has 16 amino acids. Between the trimmed V and J ends, which lost 5 bases and 3 bases, there was a span of 17 bases. Germline lookup yields CDR1 SNHLY and CDR2 FYNNEI. The CDR3 loop reads CASSFSGEVVNQPQHF. The CDR3 DNA is TGTGCCAGCAGTTTTTCAGGGGAAGTCGTCAATCAGCCCCAGCATTTT.